The 18 T cell receptor beta chains in this list originate from one sample, sequenced in a study of blood T cell repertoires in COVID-19. Measured with immunoSEQ multiplex PCR; TCRdb has only the in-frame clones, and not every one. The sample includes about 59,000 clones, about four fifths of them seen just once. Material for sequencing was peripheral blood. These receptors all come from a woman of 80 years or more with acute or convalescent COVID-19.

This clone has only one observation. The chain combines TRBV5-4 with TRBJ2-7; D call uncertain. The germline V gene has CDR1 SGHNT and CDR2 YYREEE (reference sequence). The CDR3 is 13 residues long. The V and J ends lost 2 bases and 2 bases respectively, with 8 bases between them. The CDR3 is CASSLRGAYEQYF. The CDR3 coding sequence is TGTGCCAGCAGCTTAAGAGGAGCCTACGAGCAGTACTTC.

The chain carries TRBV3-1 (or the pseudogene TRBV3-2) and TRBJ2-7, with D tentatively TRBD2 (5 bases). Germline V gene sequence: CDR1 LGHDT, CDR2 YNNKEL (reference sequence). The V end lost 1 base, the J end lost 4 bases, and 8 bases lay between the germline ends. This CDR3 contains 13 residues. The CDR3 is CASSQVGRYEQYF. CDR3 nucleotides: TGTGCCAGCAGCCAAGTTGGGAGATACGAGCAGTACTTC.

The chain has TRBV3-1 (or the pseudogene TRBV3-2) and TRBJ2-7; TRBD2 aligns across 12 bases. V dropped 1 base and J dropped 4; count of bases not matched to a gene: 11. The CDR3 runs to 18 residues. The germline gives CDR1 LGHDT, CDR2 YNNKEL (reference sequence). The CDR3 protein is CASSQVFAWTSGIYEQYF. Here the CDR3 DNA reads TGTGCCAGCAGCCAAGTATTCGCTTGGACTAGCGGGATTTACGAGCAGTACTTC.

This chain joins TRBV7-3 and TRBJ2-5; D is unresolved. CDR3 length equals 13 residues. CDR1 and CDR2 (germline): SGHTA, FQGTGA. V was shortened by 1 base and J by 2 bases, with 5 bases between the two germline ends. The CDR3 DNA sequence: TGTGCCAGCAGCTTAAGGCGGCAAGAGACCCAGTACTTC. Its translation: CASSLRRQETQYF.

The sample holds one count of this clone. This sequence joins TRBV7-2 and TRBJ1-3; no reliable D call. The germline V gene has CDR1 SGHTA and CDR2 FQGNSA. Trimming left V 3 bases short and J 0 bases short, with 9 bases between. CDR3 length: 15 amino acids. The CDR3 region is CASSFRSGSGNTIYF. The DNA for the CDR3 is TGTGCCAGCAGCTTTAGAAGCGGCTCTGGAAACACCATATATTTT. The full variable domain, its missing parts supplied by reference TRBV7-2 and TRBJ1-3, is GAGVSQSPSNKVTEKGKDVELRCDPISGHTALYWYRQSLGQGLEFLIYFQGNSAPDKSGLPSDRFSAERTGGSVSTLTIQRTQQEDSAVYLCASSFRSGSGNTIYFGEGSWLTVV.

CDR3 nucleotides: TGTGCCAGCAGTCTCGTCGGGACTAGCGGGAGTGGAAACGAGCAGTACTTC. As protein: CASSLVGTSGSGNEQYF. This chain connects TRBV6-6 to TRBJ2-7, with TRBD2 matching over 14 bases. CDR1 and CDR2 from the germline V gene are MNHNY and SVGAGI (reference sequence). Trimming took 5 bases from V and 5 from J; bases not matched to a gene: 11. The CDR3 consists of 17 residues.

This clone came up a few times. The chain uses TRBV3-1 (or the pseudogene TRBV3-2) and TRBJ2-5, with 8 bases matching TRBD2. Germline CDR1 is LGHDT and CDR2 is YNNKEL (reference sequence). Trimming removed 4 bases from V and 3 bases from J; junction bases left unmatched: 16. The CDR3 contains 18 residues. CDR3: CASSLRGGLLRDKETQYF. CDR3 coding DNA: TGTGCCAGCAGCCTACGGGGGGGCCTTTTAAGGGATAAAGAGACCCAGTACTTC.

The chain has TRBV14 and TRBJ2-3, with D perhaps matching TRBD1 (6 bases). CDR3 length: 14 amino acids. The V end was cut by 1 base, the J end by 3 bases, with 8 bases between. In germline, CDR1 is SGHDN, CDR2 FVKESK. The CDR3: CASSQGTGTDTQYF. The CDR3 DNA sequence: TGTGCCAGCAGCCAAGGTACAGGGACAGATACGCAGTATTTT.

This sequence joins TRBV3-1 (or the pseudogene TRBV3-2) and TRBJ1-3; D is ambiguous. Trimming took off 1 base at V and 0 bases at J, with 10 bases between the two ends. CDR3 size: 16 residues. Germline CDR1 LGHDT, CDR2 YNNKEL (reference sequence). CDR3 sequence: CASSQGQANSGNTIYF. The CDR3 DNA reads as TGTGCCAGCAGCCAAGGACAAGCCAACTCTGGAAACACCATATATTTT.

This chain uses TRBV27 with TRBJ2-5; D is ambiguous. The CDR3 has 13 amino acids. From germline, CDR1 is MNHEY and CDR2 SMNVEV (reference sequence). The germline V and J ends were trimmed by 1 base and 5 bases, with 8 bases remaining between them. The CDR3 protein is CASSLFGLETQYF. DNA of the CDR3: TGTGCCAGCAGTTTATTCGGGTTGGAGACCCAGTACTTC.

The chain carries TRBV19 and TRBJ1-1; D remains ambiguous. Germline CDR1 is LNHDA and CDR2 is SQIVND (reference sequence). The CDR3 extends over 15 amino acids. V was clipped by 5 bases and J by 4 bases, with 17 bases between them. The CDR3 nucleotides read TGTGCCAGTAGTTTCCCCACGGGTCCCATCACTGAAGCTTTCTTT. This translates into CASSFPTGPITEAFF. The full variable domain, completed using reference TRBV19 and TRBJ1-1, is DGGITQSPKYLFRKEGQNVTLSCEQNLNHDAMYWYRQDPGQGLRLIYYSQIVNDFQKGDIAEGYSVSREKKESFPLTVTSAQKNPTAFYLCASSFPTGPITEAFFGQGTRLTVV.

The chain links TRBV12-3 or TRBV12-4 to TRBJ2-7; D gene uncertain. The germline V and J ends were trimmed by 2 bases and 3 bases, with 8 bases remaining between them. The CDR3 totals 13 residues. CDR3 loop: CASSLFRFYEQYF. CDR3 DNA sequence: TGTGCCAGCAGTTTATTCAGGTTCTACGAGCAGTACTTC.

This chain connects TRBV14 to TRBJ2-2, with D unresolved. V was clipped by 1 base and J by 0 bases, with 6 bases between them. Germline CDR1 reads SGHDN; CDR2 reads FVKESK. This CDR3 is built from 15 residues. Here the CDR3 reads CASSQVRSNTGELFF. The CDR3 coding sequence is TGTGCCAGCAGCCAAGTCAGATCGAACACCGGGGAGCTGTTTTTT.

The rearrangement uses TRBV30 and TRBJ1-2; 7 nucleotides match TRBD1. CDR1 is GTSNPN and CDR2 is SVGIG in the germline V gene (reference sequence). CDR3 length: 12 amino acids. The DNA of the CDR3 is TGTGCTTCAAACAGGGGCGGCTATGGCTACACCTTC. Its protein product is CASNRGGYGYTF.

The chain has TRBV27 and TRBJ1-5; D is ambiguous. With 9 bases removed from V and 0 bases from J, the gap between germline ends came to 15 bases. The CDR3 has 15 residues. Germline CDR1 is MNHEY and CDR2 is SMNVEV (reference sequence). For the CDR3, the DNA is TGTGCCAGTGGGTTGGGGAGTTATAGCAATCAGCCCCAGCATTTT. This encodes CASGLGSYSNQPQHF.

The chain couples TRBV11-2 to TRBJ1-1; D is unclear. Germline V CDR1 and CDR2: SGHAT, FQNNGV. The V end lost 5 bases, the J end lost 5 bases, and 12 bases lay between the germline ends. The CDR3 is 13 residues long. The CDR3 DNA follows: TGTGCCAGCAGCATCGCGGGTTGGACTGAAGCTTTCTTT. It specifies CASSIAGWTEAFF.

V is TRBV11-3 and J is TRBJ2-1; 10 bases are a match to TRBD2. V shed 4 bases, J shed 6 bases, and the junction held 6 bases outside the gene matches. This CDR3 region has 15 residues. Per germline, CDR1 SGHNT and CDR2 YENEEA. CDR3 in amino acids: CASSWTSGALNEQFF. The CDR3 DNA reads TGTGCCAGCAGCTGGACTAGCGGAGCTCTCAATGAGCAGTTCTTC.

This clone has only one observation. The gene calls are TRBV6-1 and TRBJ2-1; TRBD2 agrees at 10 bases. The ends lost 3 bases at V and 4 bases at J; junction bases unmatched: 3. Germline CDR1 reads MNHNS; CDR2 reads SASEGT. The CDR3 has 15 residues. DNA for the CDR3: TGTGCCAGCAGTGATGAACTAGCGGGGTACAATGAGCAGTTCTTC. Translated: CASSDELAGYNEQFF.